Listed below are T cell receptor beta chains from one sample, sequenced in a study of blood T cell repertoires in COVID-19. Here immunoSEQ multiplex PCR was the method, and the copy in TCRdb shows in-frame clones only, minus some. The sample records 400,000 to 550,000 clones, around nine tenths being singletons. Source material: peripheral blood. These receptors were taken from a young woman with acute or convalescent COVID-19. The CDR3 runs from the conserved cysteine through the conserved F or W.

j_gene	v_gene	CDR3aa
TRBJ2-3	TRBV19	CASSIATAGDTQYF
TRBJ2-5	TRBV28	CAIPAQRQETQYF
TRBJ1-6	TRBV19	CASSYGSSYNSPLHF
TRBJ2-7	TRBV11-2	CASSLGTASYEQYF
TRBJ1-6	TRBV5-5	CASSLDADYNSPLHF
TRBJ1-1	TRBV10-3	CATGRQGSDTEAFF
TRBJ2-1	TRBV7-2	CASSVDRQYEQFF
TRBJ2-1	TRBV7-3	CASSLRGPALSSYNEQFF
TRBJ1-2	TRBV12-5	CASGLQGNINYGYTF
TRBJ2-7	TRBV2	CASSDSGGPNYEQYF
TRBJ2-2	TRBV4-2	CASSSTDSTNTGELFF
TRBJ2-7	TRBV19	CASSIESAAPRYF
TRBJ2-2	TRBV11-2	CASTHPRGANTGELFF
TRBJ2-7	TRBV11-2	CASSFDRGVSYEQYF
TRBJ1-1	TRBV7-2	CASSLLGAYTEAFF
TRBJ1-1	TRBV12-3/TRBV12-4	CASSLRQVTEAFF
TRBJ2-3	TRBV19	CASIGSTDTQYF
TRBJ2-7	TRBV2	CASSWTVGGALDYEQYF
TRBJ2-5	TRBV24-1	CATGQGARETQYF
TRBJ1-1	TRBV6-5	CASFRLGNTEAFF
TRBJ2-3	TRBV11-3	CASSSGQEGDTQYF
TRBJ1-2	TRBV3-1/TRBV3-2	CASSQGQSNYGYTF
TRBJ1-3	TRBV2	CASSDSFGGNTIYF
TRBJ1-5	TRBV28	CASTPATTGSNQPQHF